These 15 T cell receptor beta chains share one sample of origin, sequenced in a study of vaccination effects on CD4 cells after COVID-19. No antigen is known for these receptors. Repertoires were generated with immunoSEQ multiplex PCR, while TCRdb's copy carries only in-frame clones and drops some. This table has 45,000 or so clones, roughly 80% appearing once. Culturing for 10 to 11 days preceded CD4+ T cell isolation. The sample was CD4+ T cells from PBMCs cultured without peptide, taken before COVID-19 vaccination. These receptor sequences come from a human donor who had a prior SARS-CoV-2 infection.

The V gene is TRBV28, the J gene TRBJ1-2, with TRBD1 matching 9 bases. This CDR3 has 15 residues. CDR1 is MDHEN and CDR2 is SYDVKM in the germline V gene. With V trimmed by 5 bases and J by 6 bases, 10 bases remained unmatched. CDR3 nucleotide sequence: TGTGCCAGCAGTGCTCCGGGACAGGGAAAGGATGGCTACACCTTC. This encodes CASSAPGQGKDGYTF.

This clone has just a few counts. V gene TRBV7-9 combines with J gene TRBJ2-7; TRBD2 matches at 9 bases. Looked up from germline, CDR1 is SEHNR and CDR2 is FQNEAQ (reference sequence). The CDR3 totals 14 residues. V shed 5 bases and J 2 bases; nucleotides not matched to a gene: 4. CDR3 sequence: CASSVIAGAYEQYF. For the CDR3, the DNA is TGTGCCAGCAGCGTAATAGCGGGAGCCTACGAGCAGTACTTC.

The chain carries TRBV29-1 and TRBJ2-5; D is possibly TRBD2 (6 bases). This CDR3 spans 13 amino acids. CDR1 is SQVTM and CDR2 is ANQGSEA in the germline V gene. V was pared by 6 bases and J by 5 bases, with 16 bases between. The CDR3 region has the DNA TGCAGCGTGGACCCGGGACTGTGGGAGACCCAGTACTTC. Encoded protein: CSVDPGLWETQYF.

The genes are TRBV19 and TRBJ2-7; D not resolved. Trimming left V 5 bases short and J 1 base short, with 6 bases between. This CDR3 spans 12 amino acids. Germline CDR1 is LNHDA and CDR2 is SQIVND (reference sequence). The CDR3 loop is CASSPSSYEQYF. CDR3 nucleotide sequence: TGTGCCAGTAGTCCGTCATCCTACGAGCAGTACTTC.

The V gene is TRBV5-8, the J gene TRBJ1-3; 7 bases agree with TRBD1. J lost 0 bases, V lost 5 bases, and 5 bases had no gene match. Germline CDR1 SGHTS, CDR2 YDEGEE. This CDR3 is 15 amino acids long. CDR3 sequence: CASRLDRLSGNTIYF. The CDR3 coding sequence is TGTGCCAGCAGACTGGACAGGCTCTCTGGAAACACCATATATTTT.

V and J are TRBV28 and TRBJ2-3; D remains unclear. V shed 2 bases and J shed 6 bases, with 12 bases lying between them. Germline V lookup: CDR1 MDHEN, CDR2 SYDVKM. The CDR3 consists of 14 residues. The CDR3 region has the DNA TGTGCCAGCAGTTTACAGTCCGGCTGGGATACGCAGTATTTT. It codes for CASSLQSGWDTQYF.

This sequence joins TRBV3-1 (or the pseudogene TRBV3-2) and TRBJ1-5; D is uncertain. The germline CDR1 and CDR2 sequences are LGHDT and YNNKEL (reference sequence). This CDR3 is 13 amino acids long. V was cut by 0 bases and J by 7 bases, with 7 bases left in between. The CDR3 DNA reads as TGTGCCAGCAGCCAAGATTACGGCCAGCCCCAGCATTTT. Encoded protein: CASSQDYGQPQHF.

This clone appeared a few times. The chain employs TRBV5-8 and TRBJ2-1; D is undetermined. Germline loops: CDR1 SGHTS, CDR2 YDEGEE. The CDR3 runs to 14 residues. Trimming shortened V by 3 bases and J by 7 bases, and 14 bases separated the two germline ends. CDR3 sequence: CASSSPGRANEQFF. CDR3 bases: TGTGCCAGCAGCTCGCCTGGTCGAGCAAATGAGCAGTTCTTC.

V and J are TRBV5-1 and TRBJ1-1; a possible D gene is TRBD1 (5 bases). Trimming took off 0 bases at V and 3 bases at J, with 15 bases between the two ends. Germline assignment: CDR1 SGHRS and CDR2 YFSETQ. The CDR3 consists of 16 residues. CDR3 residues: CASSLVDGGEYTEAFF. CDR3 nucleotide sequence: TGCGCCAGCAGCTTGGTCGACGGGGGAGAGTACACTGAAGCTTTCTTT.

CDR3 residues: CASSLGGPLNTEAFF. The CDR3 DNA is TGTGCCAGCAGCTTAGGTGGGCCCCTGAACACTGAAGCTTTCTTT. V and J are TRBV11-3 and TRBJ1-1; D gene ambiguous. V dropped 1 base and J dropped 0 bases, with 9 bases sitting between them. The CDR3 extends over 15 amino acids. Germline loops: CDR1 SGHNT, CDR2 YENEEA.

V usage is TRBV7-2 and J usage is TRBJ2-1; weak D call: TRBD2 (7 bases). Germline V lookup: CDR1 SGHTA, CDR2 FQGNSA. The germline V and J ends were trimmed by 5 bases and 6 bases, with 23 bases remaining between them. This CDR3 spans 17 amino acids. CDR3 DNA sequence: TGTGCCAGCAGCCACGCTCCGGGGGGCGAGCTGGGCAATGAGCAGTTCTTC. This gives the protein CASSHAPGGELGNEQFF.

CDR3 DNA: TGTGCCACCAGCAGAGGACAGCTCTCCTACGAGCAGTACTTC. Amino acid sequence: CATSRGQLSYEQYF. J is TRBJ2-7 and V is TRBV15, with D maybe TRBD1 (5 bases). The CDR3 sequence is 14 residues long. The germline V and J ends were trimmed by 1 base and 0 bases, with 7 bases remaining between them. The V gene's germline CDR1 is LNHNV and CDR2 YYDKDF (reference sequence).

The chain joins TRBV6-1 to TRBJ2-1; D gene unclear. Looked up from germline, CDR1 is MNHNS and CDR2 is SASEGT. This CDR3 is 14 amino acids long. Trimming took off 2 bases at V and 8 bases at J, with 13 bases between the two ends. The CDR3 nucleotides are TGTGCCAGCAGTGAAAGCACTACGCAGGATGAGCAGTTCTTC. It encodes CASSESTTQDEQFF.

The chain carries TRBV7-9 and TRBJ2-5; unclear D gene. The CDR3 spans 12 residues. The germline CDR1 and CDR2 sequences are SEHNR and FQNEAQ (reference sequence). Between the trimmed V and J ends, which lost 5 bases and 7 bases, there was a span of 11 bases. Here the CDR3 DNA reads TGTGCCAGCAGCCACTTCCGAGGGACCCAGTACTTC. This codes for CASSHFRGTQYF.

CDR3 in amino acids: CASSLDRTSSYNSPLHF. The CDR3, as DNA: TGCGCCAGCAGCTTGGACAGAACCAGCTCCTATAATTCACCCCTCCACTTT. J is TRBJ1-6 and V is TRBV5-1; D remains unclear. Germline V gene lookup returns CDR1 SGHRS and CDR2 YFSETQ. The CDR3 runs 17 residues. V lost 0 bases to trimming and J lost 0 bases, with 10 bases between them.